Sequencing of this T cell receptor beta chain was carried out in a study of T cell changes during pregnancy in multiple sclerosis. Only in-frame clones appear in the TCRdb table, and some are missing; sequencing was by immunoSEQ multiplex PCR. The table records about 94,000 clones, around 94% of them present only once. This clone was counted a single time. Specimen: peripheral blood, collected in the third trimester of pregnancy. The source of this sequence is a female donor with multiple sclerosis, enrolled in a pregnancy study.

In nucleotides, the CDR3 is TGTGCCAGCAGTTTATGGGCAGGGGGGATCGGGGAGCTGTTTTTT. Translating it yields CASSLWAGGIGELFF. This chain joins TRBV27 and TRBJ2-2; D is possibly TRBD1 (7 bases). The CDR3 totals 15 residues. Between the trimmed V and J ends, which lost 1 base and 7 bases, there was a span of 13 bases. The V gene's germline CDR1 is MNHEY and CDR2 SMNVEV (reference sequence).